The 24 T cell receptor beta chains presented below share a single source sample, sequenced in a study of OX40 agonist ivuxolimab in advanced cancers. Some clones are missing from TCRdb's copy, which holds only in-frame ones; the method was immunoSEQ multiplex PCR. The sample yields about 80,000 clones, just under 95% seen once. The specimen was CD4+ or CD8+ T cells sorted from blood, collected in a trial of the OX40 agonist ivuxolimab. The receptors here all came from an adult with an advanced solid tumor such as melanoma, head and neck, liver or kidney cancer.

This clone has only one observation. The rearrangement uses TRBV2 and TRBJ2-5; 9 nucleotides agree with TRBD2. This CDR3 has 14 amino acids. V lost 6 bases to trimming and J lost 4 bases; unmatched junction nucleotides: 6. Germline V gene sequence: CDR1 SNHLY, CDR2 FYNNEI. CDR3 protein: CASSPGTSRETQYF. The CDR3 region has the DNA TGTGCCAGCAGCCCCGGGACTAGCAGAGAGACCCAGTACTTC. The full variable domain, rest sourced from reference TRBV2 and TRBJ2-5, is EPEVTQTPSHQVTQMGQEVILRCVPISNHLYFYWYRQILGQKVEFLVSFYNNEISEKSEIFDDQFSVERPDGSNFTLKIRSTKLEDSAMYFCASSPGTSRETQYFGPGTRLLVL.

In DNA form, the CDR3 reads TGTGCCAGCAGTCCACCCAGGACAGGGAGTGATGAAAAACTGTTTTTT. Protein: CASSPPRTGSDEKLFF. The V and J genes are TRBV28 and TRBJ1-4; 8 bases agree with TRBD1. V was pared by 5 bases and J by 6 bases, with 11 bases of the junction left unmatched. Germline CDR1 reads MDHEN; CDR2 reads SYDVKM. The length of the CDR3 is 16 residues. Complete variable domain (other parts from reference TRBV28 and TRBJ1-4): DVKVTQSSRYLVKRTGEKVFLECVQDMDHENMFWYRQDPGLGLRLIYFSYDVKMKEKGDIPEGYSVSREKKERFSLILESASTNQTSMYLCASSPPRTGSDEKLFFGSGTQLSVL.

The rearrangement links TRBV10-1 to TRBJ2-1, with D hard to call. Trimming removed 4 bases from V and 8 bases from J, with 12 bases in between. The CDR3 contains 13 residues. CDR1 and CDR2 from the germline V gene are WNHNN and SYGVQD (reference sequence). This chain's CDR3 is CASSGPGVDEQFF. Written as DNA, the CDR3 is TGCGCCAGCAGTGGGCCTGGAGTCGATGAGCAGTTCTTC.

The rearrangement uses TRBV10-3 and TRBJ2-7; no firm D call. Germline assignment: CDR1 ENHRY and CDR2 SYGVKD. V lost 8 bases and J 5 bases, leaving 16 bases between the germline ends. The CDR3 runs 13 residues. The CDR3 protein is CAIQSRAVDEQYF. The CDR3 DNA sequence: TGTGCCATCCAGTCTCGGGCGGTCGACGAGCAGTACTTC.

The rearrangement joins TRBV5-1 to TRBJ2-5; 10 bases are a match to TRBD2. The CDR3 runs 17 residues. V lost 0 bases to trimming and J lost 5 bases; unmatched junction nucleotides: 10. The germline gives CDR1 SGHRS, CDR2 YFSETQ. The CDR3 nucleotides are TGCGCCAGCAGCTTGGTACCTAGCGGGAGTTTTGCGGAGACCCAGTACTTC. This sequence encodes CASSLVPSGSFAETQYF.

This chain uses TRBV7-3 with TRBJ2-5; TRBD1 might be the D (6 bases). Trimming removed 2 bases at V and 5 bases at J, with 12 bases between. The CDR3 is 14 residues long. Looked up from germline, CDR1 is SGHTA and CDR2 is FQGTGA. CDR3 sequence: CASSLSGVLETQYF. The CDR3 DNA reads TGTGCCAGCAGCTTATCAGGGGTCCTCGAGACCCAGTACTTC. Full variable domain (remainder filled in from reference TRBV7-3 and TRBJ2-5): GAGVSQTPSNKVTEKGKYVELRCDPISGHTALYWYRQSLGQGPEFLIYFQGTGAADDSGLPNDRFFAVRPEGSVSTLKIQRTERGDSAVYLCASSLSGVLETQYFGPGTRLLVL.

The CDR3 region is CATAGDSNQPQHF. The CDR3 DNA follows: TGTGCCACTGCCGGGGATAGCAATCAGCCCCAGCATTTT. The V and J genes are TRBV28 and TRBJ1-5; D is unresolved. The V gene lost 10 bases and the J gene lost 0 bases, with 10 bases spanning the gap. The CDR3 is made up of 13 amino acids. In germline, CDR1 is MDHEN, CDR2 SYDVKM.

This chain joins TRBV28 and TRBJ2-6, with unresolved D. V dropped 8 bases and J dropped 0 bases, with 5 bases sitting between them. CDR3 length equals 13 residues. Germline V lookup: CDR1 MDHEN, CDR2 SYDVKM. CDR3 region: CASVISGANVLTF. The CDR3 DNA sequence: TGTGCCAGCGTCATCTCTGGGGCCAACGTCCTGACTTTC.

CDR3 sequence (DNA): TGTGCCAGCAGCTTAAACAATGAGCAGTTCTTC. The encoded protein is CASSLNNEQFF. J is TRBJ2-1 and V is TRBV5-6; unclear D gene. This CDR3 has 11 residues. In germline, CDR1 is SGHDT, CDR2 YYEEEE. With 2 bases removed from V and 5 bases from J, the gap between germline ends came to 2 bases.

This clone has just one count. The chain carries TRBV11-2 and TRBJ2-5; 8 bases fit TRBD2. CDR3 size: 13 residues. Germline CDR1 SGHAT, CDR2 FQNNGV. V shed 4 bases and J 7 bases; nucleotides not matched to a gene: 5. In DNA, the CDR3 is TGTGCCAGCAGCTCCGGGGGGGTTCGGACCCAGTACTTC. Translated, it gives CASSSGGVRTQYF.

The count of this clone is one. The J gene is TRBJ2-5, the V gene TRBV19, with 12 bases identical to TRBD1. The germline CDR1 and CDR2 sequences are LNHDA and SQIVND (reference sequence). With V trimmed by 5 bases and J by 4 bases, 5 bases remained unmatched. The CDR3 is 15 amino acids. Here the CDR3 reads CASSLGTGGRETQYF. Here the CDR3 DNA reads TGTGCCAGTAGTTTGGGGACAGGGGGCCGAGAGACCCAGTACTTC.

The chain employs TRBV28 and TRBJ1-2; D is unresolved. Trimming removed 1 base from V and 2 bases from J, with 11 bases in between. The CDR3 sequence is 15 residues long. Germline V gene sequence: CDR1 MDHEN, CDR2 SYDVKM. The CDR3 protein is CASSLSAAGNYGYTF. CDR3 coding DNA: TGTGCCAGCAGTTTATCGGCGGCGGGAAACTATGGCTACACCTTC.

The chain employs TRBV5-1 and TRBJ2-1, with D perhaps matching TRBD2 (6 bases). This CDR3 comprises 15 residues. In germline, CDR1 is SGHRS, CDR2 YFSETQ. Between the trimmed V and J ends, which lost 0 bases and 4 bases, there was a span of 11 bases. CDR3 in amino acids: CASSLEPGEYNEQFF. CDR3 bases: TGCGCCAGCAGCTTGGAACCGGGAGAATACAATGAGCAGTTCTTC.

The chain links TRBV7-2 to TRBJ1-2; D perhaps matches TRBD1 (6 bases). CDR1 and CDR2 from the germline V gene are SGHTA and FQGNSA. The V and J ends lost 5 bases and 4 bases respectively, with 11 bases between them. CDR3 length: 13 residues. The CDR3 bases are TGTGCCAGCAGCAAGGACAGTTTCTATGGCTACACCTTC. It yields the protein CASSKDSFYGYTF.

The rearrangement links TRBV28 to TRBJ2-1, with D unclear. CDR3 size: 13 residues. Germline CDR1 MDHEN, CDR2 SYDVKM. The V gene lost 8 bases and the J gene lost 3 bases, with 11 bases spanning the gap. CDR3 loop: CASLTHSYNEQFF. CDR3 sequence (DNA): TGTGCCAGCCTTACGCACAGCTACAATGAGCAGTTCTTC.

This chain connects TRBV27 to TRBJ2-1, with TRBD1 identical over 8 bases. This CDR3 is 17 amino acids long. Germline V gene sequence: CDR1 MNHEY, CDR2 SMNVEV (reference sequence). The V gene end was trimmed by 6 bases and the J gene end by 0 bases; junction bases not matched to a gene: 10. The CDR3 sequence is CASSPGQVKSSYNEQFF. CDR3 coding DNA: TGTGCCAGCAGCCCGGGACAGGTAAAGAGCTCCTACAATGAGCAGTTCTTC.

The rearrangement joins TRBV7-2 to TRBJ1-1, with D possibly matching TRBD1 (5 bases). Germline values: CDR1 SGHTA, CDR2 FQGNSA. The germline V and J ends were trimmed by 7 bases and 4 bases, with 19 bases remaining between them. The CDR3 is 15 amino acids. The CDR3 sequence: CASTKLVMGGTEAFF. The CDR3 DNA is TGTGCCAGCACCAAACTGGTGATGGGGGGCACTGAAGCTTTCTTT. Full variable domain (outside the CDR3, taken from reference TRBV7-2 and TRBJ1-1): GAGVSQSPSNKVTEKGKDVELRCDPISGHTALYWYRQSLGQGLEFLIYFQGNSAPDKSGLPSDRFSAERTGGSVSTLTIQRTQQEDSAVYLCASTKLVMGGTEAFFGQGTRLTVV.

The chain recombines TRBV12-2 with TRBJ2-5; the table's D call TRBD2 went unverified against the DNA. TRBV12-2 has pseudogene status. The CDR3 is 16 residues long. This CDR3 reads CASRHQSGRAGETQYF. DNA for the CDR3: TGTGCAAGTCGCCACCAAAGCGGGAGGGCGGGGGAGACCCAGTACTTC.

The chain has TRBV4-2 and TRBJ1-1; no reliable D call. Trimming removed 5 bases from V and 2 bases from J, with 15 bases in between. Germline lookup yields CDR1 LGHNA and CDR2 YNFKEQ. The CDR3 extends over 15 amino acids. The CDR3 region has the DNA TGTGCCAGCAGCTTCCCAAGTCTGACTAACACTGAAGCTTTCTTT. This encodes CASSFPSLTNTEAFF.

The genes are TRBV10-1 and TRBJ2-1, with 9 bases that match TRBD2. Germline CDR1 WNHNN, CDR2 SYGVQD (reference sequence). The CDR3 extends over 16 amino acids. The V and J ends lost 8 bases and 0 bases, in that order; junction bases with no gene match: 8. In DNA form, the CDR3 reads TGCGCCAGCTGGCTAGCGGGGAGTCGCTCCTACAATGAGCAGTTCTTC. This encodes CASWLAGSRSYNEQFF.

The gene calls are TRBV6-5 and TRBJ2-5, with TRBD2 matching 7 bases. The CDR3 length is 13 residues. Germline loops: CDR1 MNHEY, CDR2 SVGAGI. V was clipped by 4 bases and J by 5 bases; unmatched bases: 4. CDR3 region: CASSFGGSETQYF. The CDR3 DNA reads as TGTGCCAGCAGTTTCGGCGGGAGCGAGACCCAGTACTTC.

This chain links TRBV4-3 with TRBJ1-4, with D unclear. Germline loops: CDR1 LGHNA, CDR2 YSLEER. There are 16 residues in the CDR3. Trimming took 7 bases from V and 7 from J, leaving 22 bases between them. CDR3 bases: TGCGCCAGCAATATAGGGCCCCCCGGTTTGGGTGAAAAACTGTTTTTT. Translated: CASNIGPPGLGEKLFF.

This CDR3 is CASSPPSAHPRNQPQHF. Written as DNA, the CDR3 is TGTGCCAGCTCACCACCGTCGGCACATCCCCGCAATCAGCCCCAGCATTTT. This sequence joins TRBV18 and TRBJ1-5; D is unclear. The CDR3 has 17 amino acids. Germline V CDR1 and CDR2: KGHSH, LQKENI. V was cut by 0 bases and J by 2 bases, with 14 bases left in between.

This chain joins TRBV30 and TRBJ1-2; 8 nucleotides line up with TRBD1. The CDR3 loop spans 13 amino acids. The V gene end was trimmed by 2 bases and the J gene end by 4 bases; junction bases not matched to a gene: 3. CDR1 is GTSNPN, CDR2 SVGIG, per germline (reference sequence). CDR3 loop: CAWSPTGGYGYTF. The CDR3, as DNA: TGTGCCTGGAGTCCCACAGGGGGCTATGGCTACACCTTC.